These 10 T cell receptor beta chains were sequenced from one sample in a study of blood T cells in healthy people across ages. Primed by a sample-barcoded 5' primer and a J-beta primer mix, a second PCR proceeded for 7 to 11 cycles. Each CDR3 protein is one row after TCRdb ran MiXCR on the 5' RACE reads. Of roughly 790,000 distinct CDR3 sequences listed, roughly 41% were seen once; the top ten hold around a fifth. The sequenced material came from blood. These receptors came from a woman aged 55-70 years in good health.

This clonotype was observed once. The chain is built from TRBV6-1 and TRBJ2-3; 12 bases fit TRBD2. Trimming took 8 bases from V and 4 from J; bases not matched to a gene: 7. Per the germline V gene, CDR1 is MNHNS and CDR2 is SASEGT. This CDR3 spans 15 amino acids. The CDR3 is CASRKTSGSPDTQYF. The DNA for the CDR3 is TGTGCCAGCCGAAAGACTAGCGGGAGCCCAGATACGCAGTATTTT.

The V call is TRBV9, the J call TRBJ2-3, with 8 positions matching TRBD2. The germline V gene encodes CDR1 SGDLS and CDR2 YYNGEE. CDR3 length: 18 residues. The V segment lost 0 bases and the J segment 2 bases; nucleotides outside the gene matches: 11. The CDR3 sequence is CASSVDPAGESYTDTQYF. CDR3 DNA sequence: TGTGCCAGCAGCGTAGACCCAGCGGGAGAGTCTTACACAGATACGCAGTATTTT. Complete variable domain (other parts from reference TRBV9 and TRBJ2-3): DSGVTQTPKHLITATGQRVTLRCSPRSGDLSVYWYQQSLDQGLQFLIQYYNGEERAKGNILERFSAQQFPDLHSELNLSSLELGDSALYFCASSVDPAGESYTDTQYFGPGTRLTVL.

The V gene is TRBV10-1, the J gene TRBJ2-1, with 8 nucleotides matching TRBD2. V was clipped by 3 bases and J by 5 bases; unmatched bases: 9. Germline assignment: CDR1 WNHNN and CDR2 SYGVQD (reference sequence). This CDR3 has 16 amino acids. The CDR3 nucleotides read TGCGCCAGCAGTGATGGGGTAGCGGGGTCCCACAATGAGCAGTTCTTC. Translating gives CASSDGVAGSHNEQFF.

The chain is built from TRBV29-1 and TRBJ1-5; D is unclear. V was trimmed by 1 base and J by 1 base, leaving 14 bases between them. The CDR3 has 16 amino acids. Germline CDR1 SQVTM, CDR2 ANQGSEA. CDR3 sequence reads: CSVEVEGRRSNQPQHF. For the CDR3, the DNA is TGCAGCGTTGAAGTGGAAGGACGGAGAAGCAATCAGCCCCAGCATTTT.

The chain links TRBV7-3 to TRBJ1-2; 8 bases are a match to TRBD1. Germline V gene lookup returns CDR1 SGHTA and CDR2 FQGTGA. After removal of 5 bases from V and 6 bases from J, the junction contained 14 bases not matched to a gene. The CDR3 runs 16 residues. In DNA, the CDR3 is TGTGCCAGCAGCCATCCGGACAGGGAGGTCTCCCATGGCTACACCTTC. Its protein is CASSHPDREVSHGYTF.

This clonotype showed up just a few times. The chain links TRBV14 to TRBJ2-7; no definite D call. Germline V CDR1 and CDR2: SGHDN, FVKESK. There are 20 residues in the CDR3. Trimming left V 0 bases short and J 0 bases short, with 24 bases between. The CDR3 sequence: CASSQDWWLVDLPNSYEQYF. DNA of the CDR3: TGTGCCAGCAGCCAAGATTGGTGGTTGGTCGACTTACCGAACTCCTACGAGCAGTACTTC.

The chain links TRBV20-1 to TRBJ1-1; no clear D. The germline V gene has CDR1 DFQATT and CDR2 SNEGSKA (reference sequence). The CDR3 extends over 12 amino acids. V lost 4 bases and J lost 5, with 11 bases in between. This chain's CDR3 is CSAMQDKTEAFF. The DNA for the CDR3 is TGCAGTGCTATGCAGGATAAAACTGAAGCTTTCTTT.

This sequence joins TRBV7-3 and TRBJ2-5; 10 positions match TRBD2. Germline assignment: CDR1 SGHTA and CDR2 FQGTGA. Unmatched junction bases numbered 10, after V lost 4 bases and J lost 11 bases. This CDR3 spans 14 amino acids. The CDR3 DNA reads as TGTGCCAGCAGCTACCGGACTAGCGGTAATGAGCAGTACTTC. This codes for CASSYRTSGNEQYF.

The chain uses TRBV20-1 and TRBJ2-7; no reliable D call. Trimming removed 0 bases from V and 0 bases from J, with 6 bases in between. CDR1 is DFQATT, CDR2 SNEGSKA, per germline (reference sequence). This CDR3 is 13 amino acids long. Here the CDR3 reads CSARDRYSYEQYF. CDR3 bases: TGCAGTGCTAGAGATAGGTACTCCTACGAGCAGTACTTC.

The chain's CDR3 is CASSPRGAQYF. The CDR3 region has the DNA TGTGCCAGCAGCCCTCGGGGGGCGCAGTATTTT. The chain joins TRBV28 to TRBJ2-3; TRBD2 matches 7 bases. From germline, CDR1 is MDHEN and CDR2 SYDVKM. The CDR3 is made up of 11 amino acids. The J segment lost 10 bases and the V segment lost 6 bases, leaving 4 bases of the junction unmatched.